This section outlines one T cell receptor (beta chain) sequence together with its context. This specimen comes from a study of cytomegalovirus exposure and HLA in healthy donors. This CDR3 contains 15 residues. Germline CDR1 and CDR2: MNHEY and SVGAGI. V was clipped by 6 bases and J by 3 bases; unmatched bases: 6. PCR amplification relied on 60 Vbeta primers (plus 13 Jbeta primers). Clones were sequenced by immunoSEQ multiplex PCR, and TCRdb holds only the in-frame ones, with some missing. Recorded for this sample: about 190,000 clones. The specimen sequenced was PBMCs. The sequence derives from a woman aged 30 to 39 in good health and CMV-seropositive. The chain uses TRBV6-5 and TRBJ1-3, with 9 bases matching TRBD1. The DNA of the CDR3 is TGTGCCAGCAGCTCCGGGACAGGGAATGGAAACACCATATATTTT. Amino acid sequence: CASSSGTGNGNTIYF.